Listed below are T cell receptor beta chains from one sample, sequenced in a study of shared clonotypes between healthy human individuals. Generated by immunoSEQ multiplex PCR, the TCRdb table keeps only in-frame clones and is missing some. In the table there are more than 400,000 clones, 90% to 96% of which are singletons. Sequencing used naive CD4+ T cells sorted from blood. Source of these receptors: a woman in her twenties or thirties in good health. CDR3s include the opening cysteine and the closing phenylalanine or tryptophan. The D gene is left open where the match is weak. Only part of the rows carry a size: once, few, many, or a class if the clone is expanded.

CDR3 DNA: TGTGCCAGCAGTTTACACAATGAGCAGTTCTTC
CDR3 protein: CASSLHNEQFF
D gene: NA
clone size: NA
J gene: TRBJ2-1
V gene: TRBV6-5

CDR3 DNA: TGTGCCAGCAGTGGGGACGGAGCGACCCAGTACTTC
CDR3 protein: CASSGDGATQYF
D gene: NA
clone size: NA
J gene: TRBJ2-5
V gene: TRBV28

CDR3 DNA: TGTGCCAGCAGCTTCTTACAAGCAGGGATCAATGAGCAGTTCTTC
CDR3 protein: CASSFLQAGINEQFF
D gene: NA
clone size: NA
J gene: TRBJ2-1
V gene: TRBV7-9

CDR3 DNA: TGTGCCAGCAGCGCCGGGACAGACCATCAAGAGACCCAGTACTTC
CDR3 protein: CASSAGTDHQETQYF
D gene: TRBD1
clone size: NA
J gene: TRBJ2-5
V gene: TRBV9

CDR3 DNA: TGTGCCAGCAGCCGGACAGGGTTCGTTCAAGAGACCCAGTACTTC
CDR3 protein: CASSRTGFVQETQYF
D gene: TRBD1
clone size: NA
J gene: TRBJ2-5
V gene: TRBV2

CDR3 DNA: TGTGCCAGCAGTTCGGGACAGGCAATTGGATTGATAGGGGATGGCCAAGAGACCCAGTACTTC
CDR3 protein: CASSSGQAIGLIGDGQETQYF
D gene: TRBD1
clone size: NA
J gene: TRBJ2-5
V gene: TRBV28

CDR3 DNA: TGTGCCAGCAGCTTAGCGAGACAGGGAGTGAGCAATCAGCCCCAGCATTTT
CDR3 protein: CASSLARQGVSNQPQHF
D gene: TRBD1
clone size: NA
J gene: TRBJ1-5
V gene: TRBV7-9

CDR3 DNA: TGTGCCAGCAGTGAACTGAGAGAGACCCAGTACTTC
CDR3 protein: CASSELRETQYF
D gene: NA
clone size: NA
J gene: TRBJ2-5
V gene: TRBV6-1

CDR3 DNA: TGTGCCAGCAGTTTCTACCCCCAGGGACAGGGCACCAAAAACATTCAGTACTTC
CDR3 protein: CASSFYPQGQGTKNIQYF
D gene: TRBD1
clone size: once
J gene: TRBJ2-4
V gene: TRBV27

CDR3 DNA: TGTGCCAGCAGTTTGGGACTAGCGGGGGACCAAGAGACCCAGTACTTC
CDR3 protein: CASSLGLAGDQETQYF
D gene: TRBD2
clone size: NA
J gene: TRBJ2-5
V gene: TRBV28

CDR3 DNA: TGTGCCAGCAGCTTGGTGACTCCTCCCAACGAGCAGTACTTC
CDR3 protein: CASSLVTPPNEQYF
D gene: NA
clone size: NA
J gene: TRBJ2-7
V gene: TRBV5-6

CDR3 DNA: TGTGCCAGCAGCGTTAAACCGGGACAGGGGTACGAGCAGTACTTC
CDR3 protein: CASSVKPGQGYEQYF
D gene: TRBD1
clone size: NA
J gene: TRBJ2-7
V gene: TRBV9

CDR3 DNA: TGTGCCAGCAGTTTTGGGACAGGGAGCACAGATACGCAGTATTTT
CDR3 protein: CASSFGTGSTDTQYF
D gene: TRBD1
clone size: NA
J gene: TRBJ2-3
V gene: TRBV28

CDR3 DNA: TGTGCCAGCAGACTCTGGGTATCGGGAAATAATAAAGAGACCCAGTACTTC
CDR3 protein: CASRLWVSGNNKETQYF
D gene: NA
clone size: NA
J gene: TRBJ2-5
V gene: TRBV28

CDR3 DNA: TGTGCCAGCAGTTACACCGGGACAGGGGGCTACGAGCAGTACTTC
CDR3 protein: CASSYTGTGGYEQYF
D gene: TRBD1
clone size: NA
J gene: TRBJ2-7
V gene: TRBV28

CDR3 DNA: TGCAGCGTTGAATACCCCACAGTGGCATGGTGGGACGGCCGTGGCAATGAGCAGTTCTTC
CDR3 protein: CSVEYPTVAWWDGRGNEQFF
D gene: NA
clone size: NA
J gene: TRBJ2-1
V gene: TRBV29-1

CDR3 DNA: TGTGCCAGCAGTTATTCCCGGACAGGGGGCACTGAAGCTTTCTTT
CDR3 protein: CASSYSRTGGTEAFF
D gene: TRBD1
clone size: once
J gene: TRBJ1-1
V gene: TRBV6-5

CDR3 DNA: TGTGCCAGCAGCATCGGGACTAGTGCGGTCACAGATACGCAGTATTTT
CDR3 protein: CASSIGTSAVTDTQYF
D gene: TRBD2
clone size: NA
J gene: TRBJ2-3
V gene: TRBV5-5

CDR3 DNA: TGTGCCAGCAGCTTGTACGGAAGTCCACGAGATACGCAGTATTTT
CDR3 protein: CASSLYGSPRDTQYF
D gene: NA
clone size: NA
J gene: TRBJ2-3
V gene: TRBV5-4

CDR3 DNA: TGTGCCAGCAGCTCAACCGGGACAGGGACCTACGAGCAGTACTTC
CDR3 protein: CASSSTGTGTYEQYF
D gene: TRBD1
clone size: NA
J gene: TRBJ2-7
V gene: TRBV7-2

CDR3 DNA: TGCGCCAGCAATCCGACAGGGGGCGGCGAGCAGTACTTC
CDR3 protein: CASNPTGGGEQYF
D gene: TRBD1
clone size: NA
J gene: TRBJ2-7
V gene: TRBV10-2

CDR3 DNA: TGTGCCAGCAGTTTACGTCGACGGGTAGGATTGTACGAGCAGTACTTC
CDR3 protein: CASSLRRRVGLYEQYF
D gene: NA
clone size: NA
J gene: TRBJ2-7
V gene: TRBV28

CDR3 DNA: TGCGCCAGCAAATACCGGGACGGTTATGGCTACACCTTC
CDR3 protein: CASKYRDGYGYTF
D gene: NA
clone size: NA
J gene: TRBJ1-2
V gene: TRBV10-2

CDR3 DNA: TGCGCCAGCAGCTTCGCCCCGGGACTAGCTGTCTACGAGCAGTACTTC
CDR3 protein: CASSFAPGLAVYEQYF
D gene: TRBD2
clone size: NA
J gene: TRBJ2-7
V gene: TRBV5-1

CDR3 DNA: TGTGCCAGCAGCCGGGGGTCGACCTACGAGCAGTACTTC
CDR3 protein: CASSRGSTYEQYF
D gene: NA
clone size: NA
J gene: TRBJ2-7
V gene: TRBV6-5

CDR3 DNA: TGTGCCAGCAGGGTGCCAGGGGGTGAAAAACTGTTTTTT
CDR3 protein: CASRVPGGEKLFF
D gene: TRBD1
clone size: NA
J gene: TRBJ1-4
V gene: TRBV6-1

CDR3 DNA: TGTGCCAGCAGCTTAGATCCGAAGCGGCCCTATGGCTACACCTTC
CDR3 protein: CASSLDPKRPYGYTF
D gene: NA
clone size: NA
J gene: TRBJ1-2
V gene: TRBV7-8

CDR3 DNA: TGTGCCATCAGTGCTGGCAGGGAAGAGACCCAGTACTTC
CDR3 protein: CAISAGREETQYF
D gene: NA
clone size: NA
J gene: TRBJ2-5
V gene: TRBV10-3